Listed below are T cell receptor beta chains from one sample, sequenced in a study of T cell responses to AZD1222 COVID-19 vaccine. The method was immunoSEQ multiplex PCR; TCRdb's version includes in-frame clones alone and lacks a portion of them. The sample shows about 110,000 clones, about nine tenths of them seen only once. The source material was peripheral blood, sampled 28 days after the second AZD1222 dose. These TCRs come from an adult who received the AZD1222 COVID-19 vaccine. Both conserved end residues are part of each CDR3. The D gene is left open where the match is weak.

TRBJ1-1	.	13	TRBV7-9	CASNPGGNTEAFF
TRBJ2-7	.	15	TRBV7-8	CASSFRGLSSYEQYF
TRBJ1-3	.	15	TRBV7-8	CASSLGRGEGNTIYF
TRBJ2-5	TRBD2	16	TRBV29-1	CSVEDVRLAGQETQYF
TRBJ2-2	.	13	TRBV5-1	CASSLVPGGELFF
TRBJ2-1	TRBD2	15	TRBV19	CASSFLAGGLDEQFF
TRBJ1-1	.	13	TRBV11-2	CASSFGRDTEAFF
TRBJ1-1	TRBD1	14	TRBV25-1	CASSLSGGNTEAFF
TRBJ2-5	TRBD2	16	TRBV29-1	CSSWVGGSPPGETQYF
TRBJ2-2	TRBD1	15	TRBV11-2	CASRSTGGNTGELFF
TRBJ2-5	TRBD1	15	TRBV7-6	CASSTGTGNQETQYF
TRBJ2-2	.	13	TRBV18	CASLPEFSGELFF
TRBJ1-2	TRBD1	14	TRBV6-5	CASSTPGQGYGYTF
TRBJ1-1	TRBD1	13	TRBV11-2	CASSWGQEFEAFF
TRBJ1-5	TRBD1	15	TRBV2	CASTRTGGSNQPQHF
TRBJ1-5	TRBD1	16	TRBV28	CASSTPGTGGFQPQHF
TRBJ2-7	TRBD2	14	TRBV5-1	CASSSGTYVYEQYF
TRBJ1-3	.	16	TRBV27	CASSLSWGPAGNTIYF
TRBJ2-3	.	11	TRBV19	CASSFTDTQYF
TRBJ2-1	.	15	TRBV4-3	CASSPRGGGYNEQFF
TRBJ2-1	.	16	TRBV5-8	CASSLSLGLAYNEQFF
TRBJ2-2	.	13	TRBV7-6	CASSRTTAGELFF
TRBJ2-3	TRBD2	16	TRBV29-1	CSVEDRASGRTDTQYF
TRBJ2-1	.	15	TRBV5-1	CASSLAQGRYNEQFF
TRBJ1-2	.	14	TRBV5-6	CASSLGGSNYGYTF
TRBJ1-5	.	15	TRBV18	CASSPGENSNQPQHF
TRBJ2-6	.	17	TRBV11-2	CASSLLEGSSGANVLTF
TRBJ1-6	TRBD1	14	TRBV28	CASSPGTEVSPLHF
TRBJ1-5	TRBD1	15	TRBV19	CATGTGGDYNQPQHF
TRBJ2-1	.	15	TRBV12-1	CASSPRDRGNNEQFF
TRBJ2-1	.	16	TRBV11-2	CASSFRDFISYNEQFF